Below are 27 T cell receptor beta chains sequenced from a single sample in a study of cytomegalovirus exposure and HLA in healthy donors. Vbeta (60) and Jbeta (13) primers were used in the PCR. Produced via immunoSEQ multiplex PCR; TCRdb's table is partial and in-frame only. The sample has 100,000 to 150,000 clones; over 70% are singletons. Sequenced sample: PBMCs. Source of these receptors: a woman aged 45 to 65 in good health and CMV-seronegative.

The chain has TRBV19 and TRBJ2-1, with 12 positions matching TRBD2. Germline CDR1 and CDR2: LNHDA and SQIVND (reference sequence). V was pared by 4 bases and J by 5 bases, with 12 bases of the junction left unmatched. This CDR3 comprises 18 residues. Here the CDR3 DNA reads TGTGCCAGTAGTAATGAAAAGACTAGCGGGAGTTTCCACAATGAGCAGTTCTTC. Translation gives CASSNEKTSGSFHNEQFF.

The CDR3 DNA reads as TGTGCCAGCACCACTCAGGGTCCTGGAAACACCATATATTTT. This codes for CASTTQGPGNTIYF. This rearrangement joins TRBV5-5 to TRBJ1-3; D perhaps matches TRBD1 (5 bases). V was clipped by 6 bases and J by 2 bases, with 12 bases between them. CDR3 size: 14 residues. Germline V gene data show CDR1 as SGHKS and CDR2 as YYEKEE (reference sequence).

This chain connects TRBV6-6 to TRBJ2-7, with a possible D match to TRBD2 (6 bases). This CDR3 has 13 residues. Trimming pared 8 bases from V and 3 bases from J, leaving 14 bases between. Germline CDR1 MNHNY, CDR2 SVGAGI (reference sequence). CDR3: CASGAGGSYEQYF. Written as DNA, the CDR3 is TGTGCCAGCGGTGCTGGGGGGAGCTACGAGCAGTACTTC.

A few counts support this clone. The CDR3 DNA is TGTGCCAGCAGCGGACGGACAGTTGGTGAAAAACTGTTTTTT. Residues: CASSGRTVGEKLFF. The J gene is TRBJ1-4, the V gene TRBV14; possibly TRBD1 for D (6 bases). V was pared by 5 bases and J by 7 bases, with 14 bases between. CDR1 and CDR2 (germline): SGHDN, FVKESK. CDR3 length: 14 residues.

This clone has more than one count but fewer than ten. The gene calls are TRBV7-9 and TRBJ1-2, with a weak D call TRBD1 (5 bases). This CDR3 contains 14 residues. Trimming took off 5 bases at V and 4 bases at J, with 14 bases between the two ends. The germline V gene encodes CDR1 SEHNR and CDR2 FQNEAQ (reference sequence). CDR3 protein: CASSPGGLVYGYTF. The DNA of the CDR3 is TGTGCCAGCAGCCCTGGGGGACTCGTCTATGGCTACACCTTC.

J is TRBJ2-1 and V is TRBV6-6, with 7 bases aligning to TRBD2. Trimming removed 7 bases from V and 4 bases from J; junction bases left unmatched: 10. CDR3 size: 15 residues. Germline V gene sequence: CDR1 MNHNY, CDR2 SVGAGI (reference sequence). The DNA for the CDR3 is TGTGCCAGCACCTCAAGGGCTAGCGGATACAATGAGCAGTTCTTC. This sequence encodes CASTSRASGYNEQFF.

The rearrangement joins TRBV5-6 to TRBJ1-4; TRBD1 matches 7 bases. The CDR3 totals 15 residues. V dropped 1 base and J dropped 5; count of bases not matched to a gene: 5. The V gene's germline CDR1 is SGHDT and CDR2 YYEEEE. CDR3 sequence (DNA): TGTGCCAGCAGCTTGCGTGTCAGGGGGAATGAAAAACTGTTTTTT. It codes for CASSLRVRGNEKLFF.

CDR3: CASGLGSGGDEQFF. DNA for the CDR3: TGTGCTAGTGGTTTGGGTAGCGGGGGCGATGAGCAGTTCTTC. The genes are TRBV12-5 and TRBJ2-1; 9 bases fit TRBD2. Germline assignment: CDR1 LGHNT and CDR2 FRNRAP. The CDR3 length is 14 residues. After removal of 1 base from V and 8 bases from J, the junction contained 3 bases not matched to a gene.

This chain uses TRBV6-1 with TRBJ1-2; tentatively, D is TRBD1 (5 bases). CDR1 is MNHNS and CDR2 is SASEGT in the germline V gene. Trimming removed 10 bases at V and 4 bases at J, with 10 bases between. This CDR3 region has 11 residues. The chain's CDR3 is CATQGSYGYTF. The CDR3 region has the DNA TGTGCCACCCAGGGAAGCTATGGCTACACCTTC.

The chain has TRBV7-9 and TRBJ2-1, with 10 bases that match TRBD2. The V gene's germline CDR1 is SEHNR and CDR2 FQNEAQ (reference sequence). With V trimmed by 3 bases and J by 5 bases, 10 bases remained unmatched. This CDR3 is built from 17 residues. The CDR3 protein is CASSFQRAGGPDNEQFF. CDR3 nucleotide sequence: TGTGCCAGCAGCTTTCAACGAGCGGGAGGGCCCGACAATGAGCAGTTCTTC.

This sequence joins TRBV4-3 and TRBJ1-2, with 9 bases aligning to TRBD1. There are 16 residues in the CDR3. CDR1 and CDR2 (germline): LGHNA, YSLEER. The V and J ends lost 1 base and 4 bases, in that order; junction bases with no gene match: 7. The CDR3 spells CASSQVYGQGSYGYTF. The CDR3 DNA follows: TGCGCCAGCAGCCAAGTCTACGGACAGGGGAGCTATGGCTACACCTTC.

The V call is TRBV10-3, the J call TRBJ2-7, with D possibly TRBD2 on 7 matching bases. V was pared by 5 bases and J by 7 bases, with 21 bases between. CDR3 length equals 15 residues. In germline, CDR1 is ENHRY, CDR2 SYGVKD. CDR3: CAISTDPAGAGEQYF. The CDR3, as DNA: TGTGCCATCAGTACCGACCCTGCGGGGGCAGGGGAGCAGTACTTC.

V is TRBV28 and J is TRBJ1-6; no reliable D call. This CDR3 is 12 amino acids long. CDR1 is MDHEN, CDR2 SYDVKM, per germline. V lost 1 base and J 18 bases, leaving 13 bases between the germline ends. CDR3 in DNA: TGTGCCAGCAGTTTATCGGTGACTGTGCCCCACTTT. As protein: CASSLSVTVPHF.

The rearrangement links TRBV4-3 to TRBJ1-1, with D possibly being TRBD1 (5 bases). Germline V CDR1 and CDR2: LGHNA, YSLEER. Between the trimmed V and J ends, which lost 0 bases and 0 bases, there was a span of 17 bases. The CDR3 consists of 18 residues. CDR3 amino acids: CASSQESGNSLMNTEAFF. The DNA for the CDR3 is TGCGCCAGCAGCCAAGAATCAGGGAACAGTCTCATGAACACTGAAGCTTTCTTT.

This clone has more than one count but fewer than ten. The chain combines TRBV7-2 with TRBJ1-4; 7 bases agree with TRBD1. Germline V gene data show CDR1 as SGHTA and CDR2 as FQGNSA. Losses at the gene ends were 5 bases for V and 6 bases for J; bases not matched to a gene: 9. This CDR3 comprises 15 residues. Here the CDR3 reads CASSLSRTGDEKLFF. The CDR3 region has the DNA TGTGCCAGCAGCCTAAGTAGGACAGGTGATGAAAAACTGTTTTTT.

The CDR3 bases are TGCGCCAGCGGACAGTCGGTAGGCACAGATACGCAGTATTTT. Its protein product is CASGQSVGTDTQYF. The chain recombines TRBV4-3 with TRBJ2-3, with D tentatively TRBD1 (6 bases). CDR3 length: 14 amino acids. CDR1 and CDR2 from the germline V gene are LGHNA and YSLEER. Between the trimmed V and J ends, which lost 8 bases and 1 base, there was a span of 13 bases.

This clone occurred once. This chain joins TRBV30 and TRBJ1-2; D ambiguous. Trimming took off 6 bases at V and 2 bases at J, with 7 bases between the two ends. The CDR3 has 11 residues. Per the germline V gene, CDR1 is GTSNPN and CDR2 is SVGIG (reference sequence). CDR3 loop: CACAENYGYTF. CDR3 DNA sequence: TGTGCCTGTGCGGAAAACTATGGCTACACCTTC.

V is TRBV6-5 and J is TRBJ1-2; no definite D call. The CDR3 contains 15 residues. CDR1 is MNHEY, CDR2 SVGAGI, per germline. V was clipped by 2 bases and J by 4 bases, with 14 bases between them. CDR3 coding DNA: TGTGCCAGCAGTTACCCGAAAGACATCCTCTATGGCTACACCTTC. Amino acid sequence: CASSYPKDILYGYTF.

The J gene is TRBJ1-2, the V gene TRBV29-1, with TRBD1 as a possible D gene (6 bases). The germline V gene encodes CDR1 SQVTM and CDR2 ANQGSEA. The CDR3 sequence is 14 residues long. With 3 bases removed from V and 4 bases from J, the gap between germline ends came to 15 bases. CDR3 nucleotides: TGCAGCGTTGACGATTCATCGGACAGCTATGGCTACACCTTC. This encodes CSVDDSSDSYGYTF.

The genes are TRBV9 and TRBJ2-5; 10 nucleotides align to TRBD2. The V and J ends lost 4 bases and 4 bases, in that order; junction bases with no gene match: 10. This CDR3 contains 16 residues. Germline CDR1 is SGDLS and CDR2 is YYNGEE. Written as DNA, the CDR3 is TGTGCCAGCAGCACTTCCGGGACTAGCGTTCGAGAGACCCAGTACTTC. It codes for CASSTSGTSVRETQYF.

This chain links TRBV5-1 with TRBJ1-1; TRBD1 aligns across 9 bases. The ends lost 0 bases at V and 5 bases at J; junction bases unmatched: 8. The CDR3 spans 16 residues. Per the germline V gene, CDR1 is SGHRS and CDR2 is YFSETQ. DNA for the CDR3: TGCGCCAGCAGCTTGGCCCAGACAGGGGGTCGAACTGAAGCTTTCTTT. Residues: CASSLAQTGGRTEAFF.

The J gene is TRBJ1-1, the V gene TRBV6-5, with TRBD1 as a possible D gene (5 bases). The CDR3 loop spans 15 amino acids. Germline assignment: CDR1 MNHEY and CDR2 SVGAGI. Trimming took 4 bases from V and 4 from J, leaving 16 bases between them. Here the CDR3 reads CASSFEAGLGTEAFF. CDR3 coding DNA: TGTGCCAGCAGTTTCGAGGCGGGACTCGGCACTGAAGCTTTCTTT.

This rearrangement joins TRBV10-3 to TRBJ1-1; TRBD1 aligns across 7 bases. Germline assignment: CDR1 ENHRY and CDR2 SYGVKD. The CDR3 has 15 residues. The ends lost 11 bases at V and 3 bases at J; junction bases unmatched: 15. CDR3 in amino acids: CAAPPDRVGDTEAFF. The DNA for the CDR3 is TGTGCCGCGCCCCCAGACAGGGTTGGGGACACTGAAGCTTTCTTT.

V usage is TRBV28 and J usage is TRBJ1-4; D unresolved. CDR1 and CDR2 from the germline V gene are MDHEN and SYDVKM. With 3 bases removed from V and 4 bases from J, the gap between germline ends came to 6 bases. The CDR3 spans 13 residues. The CDR3 nucleotides are TGTGCCAGCAGTTTCTCAGATAATGAAAAACTGTTTTTT. Protein product: CASSFSDNEKLFF.

The chain carries TRBV28 and TRBJ2-2; the D gene is possibly TRBD1 (5 bases). Germline V gene sequence: CDR1 MDHEN, CDR2 SYDVKM. The CDR3 consists of 14 residues. The ends were cut back, 8 bases at V and 3 bases at J, with 13 bases in the middle. CDR3 region: CASLRTPDTGELFF. The CDR3 nucleotides are TGTGCCAGCCTAAGGACACCAGACACCGGGGAGCTGTTTTTT.

This clone has just one count. The chain joins TRBV6-5 to TRBJ1-1, with no clear D. The CDR3 spans 14 residues. V lost 0 bases and J 1 base, leaving 6 bases between the germline ends. Germline CDR1 MNHEY, CDR2 SVGAGI. CDR3 nucleotides: TGTGCCAGCAGTTACTCTGAGGGGAACACTGAAGCTTTCTTT. The encoded protein is CASSYSEGNTEAFF.

The genes are TRBV6-5 and TRBJ2-1; D remains unclear. The CDR3 loop spans 16 amino acids. Germline V CDR1 and CDR2: MNHEY, SVGAGI. V lost 2 bases and J 0 bases, leaving 11 bases between the germline ends. CDR3 amino acids: CASSYRGPSSYNEQFF. The DNA of the CDR3 is TGTGCCAGCAGTTACCGAGGCCCAAGCTCCTACAATGAGCAGTTCTTC.